This T cell receptor beta chain was captured in a study of T cells in Graves' hyperthyroidism and ophthalmopathy. General study results and limits: Peripheral blood also featured most of the thyroid clonotypes expanded above 0.001.

This clonotype was detected ten times or more. Antigen: not known. Researchers took RNA transcripts and amplified the TCR beta CDR3 regions from them. The HTBI primer set served for first-round RT-PCR of the TCR CDR3. TCRdb reprocessed the multiplex PCR reads with MiXCR, giving one entry per CDR3 protein. The sample carries approximately 400,000 distinct CDR3 sequences, approximately 15% recorded once. CDR1 and CDR2 (germline): SGHRS, YFSETQ. V shed 4 bases, J shed 4 bases, and the junction held 6 bases outside the gene matches. This CDR3 spans 14 amino acids. V gene TRBV5-1 combines with J gene TRBJ1-1; the match to TRBD1 covers 8 bases. The sequencing input was blood. The source is a woman aged 25-40 years with Graves' ophthalmopathy. The CDR3 reads CASSAQGAGTEAFF. The CDR3 nucleotides read TGCGCCAGCAGCGCCCAGGGGGCTGGCACTGAAGCTTTCTTT.